This T cell receptor beta chain was captured in a study of spatial heterogeneity in lung cancer. Regarding the study as a whole: More often at tumor resection than at routine follow-up, ubiquitous expanded tumor TCRs were detected in the blood.

CDR3 length equals 15 residues. V was shortened by 0 bases and J by 1 base, with 9 bases between the two germline ends. Looked up from germline, CDR1 is DFQATT and CDR2 is SNEGSKA (reference sequence). Each TCR cDNA molecule bore a unique molecular identifier. TCRdb reanalysed the 5' RACE reads using MiXCR and keeps one entry per CDR3 protein. The data show tens of thousands of distinct CDR3 sequences, 7% seen once. This clonotype was seen at least ten times. What it recognizes is unknown. The time point is: sample taken at primary tumor resection. Patients with untreated early-stage non-small cell lung cancer, numbering approximately 79, were the donors. Sequencing covered unsorted whole RNA taken from tumor, nontumor lung or frozen PBMC.

V gene TRBV20-1 combines with J gene TRBJ1-4; TRBD1 might be the D (6 bases). Sequenced material: PBMCs, taken at surgery. This receptor was obtained from a male donor with early-stage non-small cell lung cancer. In DNA form, the CDR3 reads TGCAGTGCTAGAGACAGGGGAGTAACTAATGAAAAACTGTTTTTT. This sequence encodes CSARDRGVTNEKLFF.